The 20 T cell receptor beta chains reported below all come from one sample, sequenced in a study of blood T cell repertoires in COVID-19. The protocol was immunoSEQ multiplex PCR, while the TCRdb copy is restricted to in-frame clones and leaves out a portion. This table has about 190,000 clones, 70% to 85% appearing once. The material sequenced was peripheral blood. The receptors were gathered from a woman between 45 and 65 years old with acute or convalescent COVID-19.

This clone was picked up one time. V usage is TRBV19 and J usage is TRBJ2-7; 7 bases agree with TRBD1. The germline CDR1 and CDR2 sequences are LNHDA and SQIVND (reference sequence). The CDR3 runs 15 residues. Trimming took 3 bases from V and 2 from J; bases not matched to a gene: 7. For the CDR3, the DNA is TGTGCCAGTAGTATCCTAAGGGGACAGACCTACGAGCAGTACTTC. Encoded protein: CASSILRGQTYEQYF.

This chain links TRBV5-8 with TRBJ1-1, with 8 bases aligning to TRBD1. After removal of 4 bases from V and 5 bases from J, the junction contained 10 bases not matched to a gene. Germline-derived CDR1 and CDR2 are SGHTS and YDEGEE. This CDR3 contains 15 residues. The CDR3 protein is CASSLFITGGTEAFF. CDR3 in DNA: TGTGCCAGCAGCCTATTTATTACAGGGGGAACTGAAGCTTTCTTT. Full variable domain (missing parts from reference TRBV5-8 and TRBJ1-1): EAGVTQSPTHLIKTRGQQATLRCSPISGHTSVYWYQQALGLGLQFLLWYDEGEERNRGNFPPRFSGRQFPNYSSELNVNALELEDSALYLCASSLFITGGTEAFFGQGTRLTVV.

This clone was counted between two and nine times. This chain connects TRBV3-1 (or the pseudogene TRBV3-2) to TRBJ1-1; D uncertain. The ends were cut back, 0 bases at V and 2 bases at J, with 13 bases in the middle. Germline V gives CDR1 LGHDT, CDR2 YNNKEL (reference sequence). This CDR3 comprises 16 residues. CDR3 nucleotides: TGTGCCAGCAGCCAAGAGGCCGGGGTTAGAAACACTGAAGCTTTCTTT. Protein: CASSQEAGVRNTEAFF.

The chain carries TRBV28 and TRBJ2-3; 8 bases match TRBD2. CDR1 and CDR2 (germline): MDHEN, SYDVKM. This CDR3 region has 15 residues. J was trimmed by 5 bases and V by 2 bases; bases with no gene match: 6. The CDR3 loop reads CASSLGGSGVDTQYF. As DNA, the CDR3 is TGTGCCAGCAGTTTAGGGGGTAGCGGGGTAGATACGCAGTATTTT.

This chain connects TRBV7-2 to TRBJ2-5, with 8 bases that match TRBD1. J was trimmed by 5 bases and V by 5 bases; bases with no gene match: 13. The length of the CDR3 is 16 residues. The germline CDR1 and CDR2 sequences are SGHTA and FQGNSA. The CDR3 spells CASSDPGQGDLETQYF. The CDR3 nucleotides are TGTGCCAGCAGCGACCCTGGACAGGGTGATTTGGAGACCCAGTACTTC.

This chain links TRBV14 with TRBJ2-7, with 9 bases fitting TRBD1. The germline V gene encodes CDR1 SGHDN and CDR2 FVKESK. The junction had 5 bases not matched to a gene; V was cut back by 4 bases and J by 1 base. This CDR3 has 15 residues. The CDR3 bases are TGTGCCAGCAGCCCCTTGGACAGGGGTTCCTACGAGCAGTACTTC. Encoded protein: CASSPLDRGSYEQYF.

V gene TRBV27 combines with J gene TRBJ2-7; D may be TRBD1 (5 bases). The length of the CDR3 is 12 residues. The germline CDR1 and CDR2 sequences are MNHEY and SMNVEV (reference sequence). The V end was cut by 8 bases, the J end by 4 bases, with 12 bases between. In DNA form, the CDR3 reads TGTGCCAGCCGTGCAGGGCCGTACGAGCAGTACTTC. It specifies CASRAGPYEQYF.

The V call is TRBV9, the J call TRBJ1-3; D unresolved. Germline values: CDR1 SGDLS, CDR2 YYNGEE. The CDR3 loop spans 17 amino acids. V lost 0 bases to trimming and J lost 3 bases, with 16 bases between them. The CDR3 DNA reads as TGTGCCAGCAGCGTAGAAGCTCGGGTGCCGGGTGGAAACACCATATATTTT. Translating gives CASSVEARVPGGNTIYF.

The V call is TRBV6-6, the J call TRBJ1-5; D unclear. Trimming pared 8 bases from V and 0 bases from J, leaving 5 bases between. The CDR3 runs 12 residues. Per the germline V gene, CDR1 is MNHNY and CDR2 is SVGAGI (reference sequence). The CDR3 coding sequence is TGTGCCAGCCAACTTAGCAATCAGCCCCAGCATTTT. This gives the protein CASQLSNQPQHF.

The chain is built from TRBV14 and TRBJ2-5, with TRBD2 matching over 7 bases. From germline, CDR1 is SGHDN and CDR2 FVKESK. J was trimmed by 7 bases and V by 2 bases; bases with no gene match: 10. CDR3 size: 15 residues. The CDR3 DNA reads TGTGCCAGCAGCCAATCAACTACCCCGGGGGGGACCCAGTACTTC. Residues: CASSQSTTPGGTQYF.

The chain combines TRBV19 with TRBJ1-5; no reliable D call. The CDR3 length is 14 residues. V shed 8 bases and J shed 4 bases, with 15 bases lying between them. Germline CDR1 LNHDA, CDR2 SQIVND (reference sequence). The CDR3: CASWERRVNQPQHF. The CDR3 coding sequence is TGTGCCAGTTGGGAGAGGAGGGTGAATCAGCCCCAGCATTTT.

This chain uses TRBV18 with TRBJ1-2; D is perhaps TRBD1 (5 bases). V was shortened by 3 bases and J by 4 bases, with 15 bases between the two germline ends. This CDR3 has 15 amino acids. Per the germline V gene, CDR1 is KGHSH and CDR2 is LQKENI. The CDR3 is CASSPGQPKTYGYTF. Here the CDR3 DNA reads TGTGCCAGCTCACCGGGGCAGCCGAAAACCTATGGCTACACCTTC.

The CDR3 region has the DNA TGTGCCAGCAGCCTCAGGGGTGGCTCCTATAATTCACCCCTCCACTTT. It yields the protein CASSLRGGSYNSPLHF. The chain carries TRBV14 and TRBJ1-6; TRBD1 is a possible D gene (6 bases). CDR1 is SGHDN, CDR2 FVKESK, per germline. Trimming stripped 4 bases from V and 0 bases from J, with 10 bases between. The CDR3 runs 16 residues.

The chain recombines TRBV2 with TRBJ2-7; tentatively, D is TRBD2 (5 bases). This CDR3 spans 15 amino acids. Germline V lookup: CDR1 SNHLY, CDR2 FYNNEI. Trimming took off 7 bases at V and 0 bases at J, with 16 bases between the two ends. In DNA form, the CDR3 reads TGTGCCAGCACAGCCAGCGGACTGAGCTCCTACGAGCAGTACTTC. It yields the protein CASTASGLSSYEQYF.

A word on this clone: A junction boundary mismatches the germline segment, possibly from a read error. Other DNA sequences of this sample code for an identical CDR3. This chain links TRBV5-1 with TRBJ2-1, with 14 bases that match TRBD2. Germline V CDR1 and CDR2: SGHRS, YFSETQ. This CDR3 contains 19 residues. For the CDR3, the DNA is TGCGCCAGCAGCTTACAGACTAGCGGGAGGGCCGGGGTTTTAAATGAGCAATTCTTC. It is translated as CASSLQTSGRAGVLNEQFF.

The chain combines TRBV25-1 with TRBJ1-6, with TRBD1 matching 9 bases. V shed 6 bases and J 9 bases; nucleotides not matched to a gene: 6. The V gene's germline CDR1 is MGHDK and CDR2 SYGVNS. This CDR3 comprises 14 residues. This CDR3 is CASSGGTGSSPLHF. DNA for the CDR3: TGTGCCAGCAGCGGGGGGACAGGGTCTTCACCCCTCCACTTT.

This clone occurred many times. The identical CDR3 is also encoded by other nucleotide sequences in the sample. CDR3 loop: CASGGAGGPGDTQYF. In nucleotides, the CDR3 is TGCGCCTCCGGCGGGGCGGGGGGGCCCGGAGATACGCAGTATTTT. The chain joins TRBV5-1 to TRBJ2-3; the match to TRBD2 covers 9 bases. The germline V gene has CDR1 SGHRS and CDR2 YFSETQ. Trimming removed 10 bases from V and 5 bases from J; junction bases left unmatched: 14. The CDR3 loop spans 15 amino acids.

This rearrangement joins TRBV18 to TRBJ2-2; the match to TRBD2 covers 7 bases. Germline trimming cut 0 bases from V and 7 bases from J; bases unmatched to any gene: 8. Per the germline V gene, CDR1 is KGHSH and CDR2 is LQKENI. CDR3 length: 16 amino acids. CDR3 in amino acids: CASSPPNSGSSGELFF. The CDR3 bases are TGTGCCAGCTCACCACCGAATAGCGGGTCGAGCGGGGAGCTGTTTTTT. Variable domain in full (rest from reference TRBV18 and TRBJ2-2): NAGVMQNPRHLVRRRGQEARLRCSPMKGHSHVYWYRQLPEEGLKFMVYLQKENIIDESGMPKERFSAEFPKEGPSILRIQQVVRGDSAAYFCASSPPNSGSSGELFFGEGSRLTVL.

The chain couples TRBV19 to TRBJ1-1; D not resolved. The V gene lost 7 bases and the J gene lost 4 bases, with 10 bases spanning the gap. From germline, CDR1 is LNHDA and CDR2 SQIVND (reference sequence). This CDR3 contains 12 residues. The CDR3 is CASNAGFTEAFF. CDR3 DNA: TGTGCCAGTAACGCAGGTTTCACTGAAGCTTTCTTT.

The CDR3 coding sequence is TGTGCCAGCGACCGGGCGGGGGGGCCCGCAGATACGCAGTATTTT. Its translation: CASDRAGGPADTQYF. The chain uses TRBV3-1 (or the pseudogene TRBV3-2) and TRBJ2-3, with 9 bases aligning to TRBD2. V trimming: 8 bases; J trimming: 4 bases; junction bases outside the gene matches: 10. This CDR3 has 15 residues. The V gene's germline CDR1 is LGHDT and CDR2 YNNKEL (reference sequence).